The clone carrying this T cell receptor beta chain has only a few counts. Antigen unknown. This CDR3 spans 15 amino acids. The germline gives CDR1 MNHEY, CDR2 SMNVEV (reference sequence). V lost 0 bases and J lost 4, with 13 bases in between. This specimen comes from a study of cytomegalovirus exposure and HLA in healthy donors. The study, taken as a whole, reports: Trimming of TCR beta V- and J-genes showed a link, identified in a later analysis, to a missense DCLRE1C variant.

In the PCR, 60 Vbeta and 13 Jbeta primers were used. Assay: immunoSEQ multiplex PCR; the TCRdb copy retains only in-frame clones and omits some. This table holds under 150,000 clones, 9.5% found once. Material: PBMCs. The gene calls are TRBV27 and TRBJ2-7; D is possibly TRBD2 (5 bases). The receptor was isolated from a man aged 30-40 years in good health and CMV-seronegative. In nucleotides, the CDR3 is TGTGCCAGCAGTTTATCGGCACCGGGATCTTACGAGCAGTACTTC. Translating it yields CASSLSAPGSYEQYF.